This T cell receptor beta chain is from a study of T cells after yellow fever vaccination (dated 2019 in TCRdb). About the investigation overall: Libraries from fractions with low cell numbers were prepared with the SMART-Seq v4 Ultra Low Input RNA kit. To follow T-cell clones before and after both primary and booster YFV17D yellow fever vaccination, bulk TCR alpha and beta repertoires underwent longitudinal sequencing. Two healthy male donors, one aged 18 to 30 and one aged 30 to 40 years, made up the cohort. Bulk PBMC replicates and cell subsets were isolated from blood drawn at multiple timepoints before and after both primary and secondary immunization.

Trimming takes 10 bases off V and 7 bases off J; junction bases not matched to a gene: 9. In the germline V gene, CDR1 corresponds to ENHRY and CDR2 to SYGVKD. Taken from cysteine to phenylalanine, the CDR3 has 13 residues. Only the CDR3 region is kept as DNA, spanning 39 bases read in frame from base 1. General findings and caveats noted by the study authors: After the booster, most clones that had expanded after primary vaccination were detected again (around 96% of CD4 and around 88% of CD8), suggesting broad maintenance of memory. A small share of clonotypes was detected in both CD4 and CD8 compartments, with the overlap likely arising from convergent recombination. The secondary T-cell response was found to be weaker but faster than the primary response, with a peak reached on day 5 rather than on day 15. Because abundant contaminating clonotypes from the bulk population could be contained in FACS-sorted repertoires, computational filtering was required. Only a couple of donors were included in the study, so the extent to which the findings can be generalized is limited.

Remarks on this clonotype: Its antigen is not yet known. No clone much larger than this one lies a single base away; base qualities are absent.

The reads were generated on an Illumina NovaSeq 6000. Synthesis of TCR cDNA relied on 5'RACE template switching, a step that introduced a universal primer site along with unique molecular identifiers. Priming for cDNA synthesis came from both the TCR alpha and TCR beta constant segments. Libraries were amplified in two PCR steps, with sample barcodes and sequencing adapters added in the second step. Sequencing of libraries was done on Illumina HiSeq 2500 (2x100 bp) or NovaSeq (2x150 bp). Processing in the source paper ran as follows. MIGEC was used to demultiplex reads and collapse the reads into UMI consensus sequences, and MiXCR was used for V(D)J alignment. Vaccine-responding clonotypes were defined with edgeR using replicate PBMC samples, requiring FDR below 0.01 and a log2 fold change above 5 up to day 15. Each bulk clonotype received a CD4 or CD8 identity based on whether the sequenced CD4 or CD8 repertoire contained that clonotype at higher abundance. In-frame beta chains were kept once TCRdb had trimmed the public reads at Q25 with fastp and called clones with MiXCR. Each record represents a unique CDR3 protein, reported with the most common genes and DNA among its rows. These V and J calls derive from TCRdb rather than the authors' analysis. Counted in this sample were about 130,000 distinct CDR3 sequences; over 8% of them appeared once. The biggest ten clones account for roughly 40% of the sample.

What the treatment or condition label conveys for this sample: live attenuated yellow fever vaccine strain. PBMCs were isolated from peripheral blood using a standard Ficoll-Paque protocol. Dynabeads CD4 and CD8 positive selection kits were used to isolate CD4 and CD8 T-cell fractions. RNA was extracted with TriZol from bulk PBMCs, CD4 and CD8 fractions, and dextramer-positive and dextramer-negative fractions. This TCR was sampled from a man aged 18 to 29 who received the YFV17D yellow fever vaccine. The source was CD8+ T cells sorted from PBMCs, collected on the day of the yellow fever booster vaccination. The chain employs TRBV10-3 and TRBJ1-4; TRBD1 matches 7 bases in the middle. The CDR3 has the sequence CATSGTAVEKLFF. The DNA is TGTGCCACGTCCGGGACAGCCGTTGAAAAACTGTTTTTT.